This T cell receptor (beta chain) was captured by sequencing in a study of blood T cell repertoires in COVID-19 (dated by TCRdb to 2018 to 2021). Notes on the research overall: Samples from collaborators originated in the United States, Italy and Spain and spanned both the acute and convalescent phases of COVID-19. Sample metadata almost always included a de-identified subject ID, COVID-19 status, age in years and sex. HLA class I and class II types, where available, came from metadata supplied by the sample provider rather than from assay-based typing. Samples were obtained from the ongoing ImmuneRACE study (first 160 participants) and from 1,254 subjects provided by 6 global collaborators. Subjects who had been exposed to COVID-19, were actively infected with it, or had recovered from it provided the deeply sampled blood TCRbeta repertoires that made up the dataset. The repertoires were released in a freely available public database intended as a resource for research on the immune response to SARS-CoV-2. The material from the prospective study consisted of cDNA or gDNA derived from T cells, B-cell-depleted T cells, or PBMCs.

TCRbeta CDR3 regions were amplified from genomic DNA by means of the immunoSEQ Assay, a bias-controlled multiplex PCR. The original methods were these. The number of nucleated cells in each sample was estimated by amplification of reference gene primers within the assay. To quantify the absolute abundance of each unique TCRbeta CDR3 rearrangement, sequence reads were collapsed and filtered. For each sample, productive Simpson clonality was calculated as the square root of Simpson's diversity index across productive rearrangements. The immuneACCESS repertoire file appears here via TCRdb, limited to in-frame rearrangements. These files lack a portion of the clones; in checked studies, under half of the deficit traces to unresolved V genes, and the cause of the others is not known. V, J and clone size are taken as reported in that table, and D and trimming were inferred from the DNA itself. For this sample the table gives about 170,000 clones, of which roughly 88% were detected only once. Roughly 1.1% of the sample goes to the ten largest clones.

For CDR1 and CDR2, the germline V gene lists KGHDR and SFDVKD. The CDR3 covers 14 residues, taking in both the cysteine and the phenylalanine. Here the CDR3 DNA is all that survives: 42 bases in frame from base 1. The V end gives up 4 bases and the J end 7 bases, leaving 3 bases in the junction not matched to a gene. As for this clone: Its binding antigen is unknown. Base-call qualities are not available, and no considerably larger clone is one nucleotide away.

What the authors observed across the whole study: The quantity of clinical and demographic metadata differed by source and by participant and was supplied without curation.

A second Seattle source provided samples from volunteer blood donors who had recovered from COVID-19. The collaborating institutions used their own protocols to collect whole blood in K2EDTA tubes. For TCRbeta analysis, collaborators shipped samples in one of three forms: frozen whole blood, isolated PBMCs, or DNA extracted from either of those sample types. Rearrangement joined TRBV24-1 to TRBJ2-1; TRBD1 lines up with 10 middle nucleotides. The sequenced sample was peripheral blood. The TCR was taken from a man between 60 and 75 years old who had recovered from COVID-19. The base sequence is TGTGCCACCAGTGAGACAGGGGGCTTGAATGAGCAGTTCTTC. This gives the protein CATSETGGLNEQFF.